This TCR beta chain was documented in a study of cytomegalovirus exposure and HLA in healthy donors. The donors, nominally healthy at sampling, likely had unrecorded immune exposures. PCR amplification relied on 60 Vbeta primers (plus 13 Jbeta primers). The protocol was immunoSEQ multiplex PCR, while the TCRdb copy is restricted to in-frame clones and leaves out a portion. The sample records some 150,000 clones, less than 85% being singletons. The sequence was collected from a man aged 35 to 55 in good health and CMV-seronegative. Material for sequencing was PBMCs.

The CDR3 loop is CASSPGGPEKLFF. The CDR3 coding sequence is TGTGCCAGCTCACCCGGAGGTCCTGAAAAACTGTTTTTT. The V and J genes are TRBV18 and TRBJ1-4, with D hard to call. Germline CDR1 and CDR2: KGHSH and LQKENI. The CDR3 is 13 amino acids. V was cut by 3 bases and J by 7 bases, with 9 bases left in between.